One sample yielded the 18 T cell receptor beta chains listed below, sequenced in a study of cytotoxic CD8 clonotypes in ibrutinib-treated CLL. Profiled with immunoSEQ multiplex PCR; TCRdb holds only in-frame clones, not every one. The data hold roughly 330,000 clones, with roughly 71% observed a single time. The sample consisted of PBMCs, taken after 36 months of ibrutinib treatment. The receptors originated from a human donor with chronic lymphocytic leukemia.

This rearrangement joins TRBV11-2 to TRBJ2-3, with 12 bases lining up with TRBD2. The CDR3 sequence is 16 residues long. The V gene end was trimmed by 5 bases and the J gene end by 6 bases; junction bases not matched to a gene: 9. Germline CDR1 and CDR2: SGHAT and FQNNGV. For the CDR3, the DNA is TGTGCCAGCAGCCCCTCCCTAGCGGGGGGGCGCGATACGCAGTATTTT. Its translation: CASSPSLAGGRDTQYF.

This clone was detected only a few times. CDR3 protein: CASSSGGQGPSDEKLFF. The CDR3, as DNA: TGTGCCAGCAGCTCGGGCGGACAGGGCCCTTCTGATGAAAAACTGTTTTTT. V and J are TRBV5-4 and TRBJ1-4; the match to TRBD1 covers 8 bases. The V gene's germline CDR1 is SGHNT and CDR2 YYREEE (reference sequence). The junction had 13 bases not matched to a gene; V was cut back by 3 bases and J by 6 bases. CDR3 length: 17 residues.

The rearrangement links TRBV6-1 to TRBJ1-3, with 7 bases aligning to TRBD1. After removal of 4 bases from V and 2 bases from J, the junction contained 5 bases not matched to a gene. The CDR3 runs 15 residues. Germline V gene sequence: CDR1 MNHNS, CDR2 SASEGT. The CDR3: CASSVDREAGNTIYF. The CDR3 DNA is TGTGCCAGCAGTGTTGACAGGGAGGCTGGAAACACCATATATTTT.

The chain couples TRBV6-6 to TRBJ1-6; possible D gene TRBD1, 6 bases. The CDR3 covers 16 residues. Germline V gives CDR1 MNHNY, CDR2 SVGAGI (reference sequence). The ends were cut back, 0 bases at V and 15 bases at J, with 21 bases in the middle. CDR3 nucleotides: TGTGCCAGCAGTTACTCACCAGGCGGACAGTACCGAGGCCTCCACTTT. It specifies CASSYSPGGQYRGLHF.

CDR3 sequence (DNA): TGTGCCAGCAGCCCCCGGACGGGTAACTATGGCTACACCTTC. Encoded protein: CASSPRTGNYGYTF. J is TRBJ1-2 and V is TRBV7-9; D unclear. The CDR3 contains 14 residues. Germline lookup yields CDR1 SEHNR and CDR2 FQNEAQ (reference sequence). Trimming pared 5 bases from V and 1 base from J, leaving 11 bases between.

This chain uses TRBV27 with TRBJ2-2; D remains ambiguous. Germline values: CDR1 MNHEY, CDR2 SMNVEV (reference sequence). The length of the CDR3 is 12 residues. V was trimmed by 4 bases and J by 3 bases, leaving 3 bases between them. In DNA, the CDR3 is TGTGCCAGCAGTTGGTACACCGGGGAGCTGTTTTTT. This codes for CASSWYTGELFF.

The V call is TRBV19, the J call TRBJ2-1; the D gene is possibly TRBD2 (7 bases). The CDR3 has 18 amino acids. Germline CDR1 is LNHDA and CDR2 is SQIVND (reference sequence). V shed 3 bases and J shed 8 bases, with 26 bases lying between them. CDR3 coding DNA: TGTGCCAGTAGTATCATAGCTCCCCGACGGGGGGCGACGGATGAGCAGTTCTTC. Its translation is CASSIIAPRRGATDEQFF.

This clone was seen a few times. The chain recombines TRBV5-1 with TRBJ2-7; TRBD1 is a possible D gene (5 bases). The CDR3 consists of 15 residues. Trimming pared 1 base from V and 0 bases from J, leaving 11 bases between. Per the germline V gene, CDR1 is SGHRS and CDR2 is YFSETQ. The CDR3 DNA is TGCGCCAGCAGCTTGTCTGAGACAGCCTCCTACGAGCAGTACTTC. This translates into CASSLSETASYEQYF.

The sample holds one count of this clone. V gene TRBV28 combines with J gene TRBJ2-7; 8 positions agree with TRBD2. V lost 3 bases and J lost 0; bases outside the gene matches: 10. This CDR3 contains 17 residues. The germline CDR1 and CDR2 sequences are MDHEN and SYDVKM. DNA of the CDR3: TGTGCCAGCAGTTTTATTCCCTTTAGCGGGAACTCCTACGAGCAGTACTTC. Translating it yields CASSFIPFSGNSYEQYF.

This clone occurred a few times. This chain links TRBV19 with TRBJ2-7; perhaps TRBD1 as D (6 bases). The CDR3 covers 13 residues. The germline V gene has CDR1 LNHDA and CDR2 SQIVND (reference sequence). V was trimmed by 5 bases and J by 3 bases, leaving 11 bases between them. CDR3 DNA sequence: TGTGCCAGTAGTCCTCCGGGACACTACGAGCAGTACTTC. Translation: CASSPPGHYEQYF.

This clone was counted a few times. This sequence joins TRBV4-1 and TRBJ1-2, with TRBD1 as a possible D gene (5 bases). Germline CDR1 reads MGHRA; CDR2 reads YSYEKL. Trimming removed 1 base at V and 3 bases at J, with 12 bases between. This CDR3 is 15 amino acids long. This chain's CDR3 is CASSQVKGRYYGYTF. Written as DNA, the CDR3 is TGCGCCAGCAGCCAAGTAAAGGGACGGTACTATGGCTACACCTTC.

The rearrangement joins TRBV11-1 to TRBJ2-7; D may be TRBD1 (6 bases). The CDR3 sequence is 14 residues long. Per germline, CDR1 SGHAT and CDR2 FQDESV (reference sequence). V lost 0 bases to trimming and J lost 9 bases, with 15 bases between them. The DNA for the CDR3 is TGTGCCAGCAGCTTAGCGGGACAACAGACTGGGCAGTACTTC. Translated, it gives CASSLAGQQTGQYF.

This clone was detected only a few times. The chain combines TRBV19 with TRBJ2-2; 7 bases are shared with TRBD2. J was trimmed by 3 bases and V by 1 base; bases with no gene match: 2. CDR1 and CDR2 from the germline V gene are LNHDA and SQIVND (reference sequence). The CDR3 consists of 15 residues. The CDR3: CASSIVGGHTGELFF. Here the CDR3 DNA reads TGTGCCAGTAGTATAGTGGGAGGGCACACCGGGGAGCTGTTTTTT.

The chain carries TRBV7-3 and TRBJ2-5; no clear D. CDR3 length: 13 residues. Trimming took 4 bases from V and 2 from J, leaving 8 bases between them. Per germline, CDR1 SGHTA and CDR2 FQGTGA. CDR3 amino acids: CASSSSAQETQYF. The CDR3 nucleotides are TGTGCCAGCAGCTCTTCGGCGCAAGAGACCCAGTACTTC. The entire variable domain, with the rest obtained from reference TRBV7-3 and TRBJ2-5, is as follows: GAGVSQTPSNKVTEKGKYVELRCDPISGHTALYWYRQSLGQGPEFLIYFQGTGAADDSGLPNDRFFAVRPEGSVSTLKIQRTERGDSAVYLCASSSSAQETQYFGPGTRLLVL.

This clone occurred a few times. V and J are TRBV25-1 and TRBJ2-7, with a tentative D call TRBD1 (5 bases). V was pared by 0 bases and J by 9 bases, with 12 bases between. CDR1 is MGHDK and CDR2 is SYGVNS in the germline V gene. The CDR3 loop spans 13 amino acids. Here the CDR3 reads CASSEYEAQGQYF. The CDR3 nucleotides read TGTGCCAGCAGTGAATATGAAGCCCAGGGGCAGTACTTC.

V usage is TRBV7-2 and J usage is TRBJ1-3; D uncertain. The CDR3 length is 14 residues. Germline V gene lookup returns CDR1 SGHTA and CDR2 FQGNSA. V lost 1 base and J lost 0, with 4 bases in between. The CDR3 here is CASSLGSSGNTIYF. CDR3 bases: TGTGCCAGCAGCTTAGGTAGCTCTGGAAACACCATATATTTT. The full variable domain, rest sourced from reference TRBV7-2 and TRBJ1-3, is GAGVSQSPSNKVTEKGKDVELRCDPISGHTALYWYRQSLGQGLEFLIYFQGNSAPDKSGLPSDRFSAERTGGSVSTLTIQRTQQEDSAVYLCASSLGSSGNTIYFGEGSWLTVV.

The chain combines TRBV9 with TRBJ2-1; no clear D. Trimming cost V 0 bases and J 14 bases, with 3 bases left between them. The V gene's germline CDR1 is SGDLS and CDR2 YYNGEE. The CDR3 spans 9 residues. The CDR3 DNA reads TGTGCCAGCAGCGTAGAGAAGTTCTTC. It yields the protein CASSVEKFF. Filled out from reference TRBV9 and TRBJ2-1, the complete variable domain reads DSGVTQTPKHLITATGQRVTLRCSPRSGDLSVYWYQQSLDQGLQFLIQYYNGEERAKGNILERFSAQQFPDLHSELNLSSLELGDSALYFCASSVEKFFGPGTRLTVL.

V and J are TRBV9 and TRBJ1-2; no clear D. V was clipped by 6 bases and J by 4 bases, with 13 bases between them. This CDR3 is 13 amino acids long. Germline V gene sequence: CDR1 SGDLS, CDR2 YYNGEE. The chain's CDR3 is CASIASGSYGYTF. CDR3 nucleotide sequence: TGTGCCAGCATCGCATCCGGGAGCTATGGCTACACCTTC.